Each of the 24 T cell receptor beta chains below was sequenced from the same sample in a study of monozygotic twins with inflammatory bowel disease. TCRdb re-analyzed the 5' RACE reads; it lists each CDR3 protein once, without DNA. The sample spans about 210,000 distinct CDR3 sequences; the ten largest clones claim less than 9%. Sequenced sample: blood. The receptors were gathered from a human donor with ulcerative colitis or Crohn's disease, or a healthy co-twin of an affected twin (not recorded which).

The chain employs TRBV12-3 or TRBV12-4 and TRBJ2-3; absent DNA, TCRdb's TRBD1 call cannot be checked. This CDR3 contains 15 residues. This chain's CDR3 is CASSFGGTRTDTQYF.

This chain connects TRBV3-1 to TRBJ2-3; the TRBD2 assignment by TCRdb is unverifiable without DNA. Per the germline V gene, CDR1 is LGHDT and CDR2 is YNNKEL (reference sequence). This CDR3 is built from 17 residues. The CDR3 protein is CASSQVLAGGPGDTQYF.

The chain has TRBV20-1 and TRBJ2-7; TCRdb proposes TRBD1, but this gene call is untestable without DNA. CDR3 length: 14 amino acids. CDR1 DFQATT and CDR2 SNEGSKA come from the germline V gene (reference sequence). This CDR3 reads CSAITAGAPIEQYF.

The chain recombines TRBV7-9 with TRBJ2-3. The CDR3 extends over 15 amino acids. CDR1 is SEHNR, CDR2 FQNEAQ, per germline (reference sequence). The CDR3 loop is CASSLVGRSTDTQYF.

V usage is TRBV5-1 and J usage is TRBJ2-2; TCRdb lists TRBD1, though no DNA is available to test this call. The germline CDR1 and CDR2 sequences are SGHRS and YFSETQ. The CDR3 has 15 residues. CDR3: CASSLGAESTGELFF.

V usage is TRBV20-1 and J usage is TRBJ1-2; TCRdb calls TRBD1, which cannot be checked without DNA. The length of the CDR3 is 14 residues. CDR1 is DFQATT, CDR2 SNEGSKA, per germline (reference sequence). CDR3 sequence: CSAAGTGSNYGYTF.

The gene calls are TRBV12-3 or TRBV12-4 and TRBJ1-2; TCRdb's D call, TRBD1, is unchecked because there is no DNA. CDR3 size: 12 residues. The CDR3 loop is CASSLTGPETTF.

The chain is built from TRBV11-2 and TRBJ1-6; TCRdb names TRBD1, which stays unverified in the absence of DNA. The CDR3 consists of 17 residues. CDR1 is SGHAT, CDR2 FQNNGV, per germline. The CDR3 loop is CASSLDRWTAFYSPLLF.

The chain uses TRBV4-1 and TRBJ2-1; TCRdb's D call, TRBD2, is unchecked because there is no DNA. The CDR3 loop spans 15 amino acids. Germline CDR1 reads MGHRA; CDR2 reads YSYEKL. This CDR3 reads CASSHTSGTYNEQFF.

The CDR3 is CATSDTRGGRGGEQFF. J is TRBJ2-1 and V is TRBV24-1; TCRdb's D gene call, TRBD2, goes unchecked for lack of DNA. Germline CDR1 is KGHDR and CDR2 is SFDVKD. This CDR3 has 16 residues.

The chain uses TRBV6-1 and TRBJ1-5; TCRdb picks TRBD1, but there is no DNA to check that call. There are 15 residues in the CDR3. Germline assignment: CDR1 MNHNS and CDR2 SASEGT. This CDR3 is CASSPAGTAGEPQHF.

The chain employs TRBV4-1 and TRBJ2-3. Germline values: CDR1 MGHRA, CDR2 YSYEKL. This CDR3 comprises 15 residues. The CDR3 here is CASSQVVGGTDTQYF.

The chain combines TRBV20-1 with TRBJ2-7. Germline V gene lookup returns CDR1 DFQATT and CDR2 SNEGSKA (reference sequence). The CDR3 is made up of 12 amino acids. The CDR3 loop is CSARLGSYEQYF.

This rearrangement joins TRBV2 to TRBJ2-7; TCRdb gives TRBD2 as the D gene, but with no DNA this cannot be confirmed. The CDR3 spans 13 residues. Germline V gene sequence: CDR1 SNHLY, CDR2 FYNNEI. CDR3 region: CVSSGRTGNEQYF.

The chain combines TRBV6-2 or TRBV6-3 with TRBJ2-7; TCRdb reports TRBD1, a call that lacks DNA to check it against. Germline values: CDR1 MNHEY, CDR2 SVGEGT. This CDR3 is 17 amino acids long. CDR3 in amino acids: CASSYSINRDIPYEQYF.

V is TRBV7-9 and J is TRBJ1-1; the D call of TRBD1 rests on TCRdb alone, since no DNA is present to check it. Germline CDR1 reads SEHNR; CDR2 reads FQNEAQ (reference sequence). The CDR3 runs 15 residues. The CDR3 region is CASSLLAAQRGEAFF.

The chain employs TRBV3-1 and TRBJ2-1. Germline assignment: CDR1 LGHDT and CDR2 YNNKEL (reference sequence). The CDR3 is 13 amino acids. The CDR3 loop is CASSQGSYNEQFF.

The chain has TRBV23-1 and TRBJ2-1; TCRdb reports TRBD2, a call that lacks DNA to check it against. TRBV23-1 is reported as an ORF; its role is uncertain. The CDR3 consists of 15 residues. The CDR3 reads CASSQGRPPANEQIF.

V gene TRBV15 combines with J gene TRBJ1-5. CDR1 and CDR2 (germline): LNHNV, YYDKDF (reference sequence). This CDR3 is 13 amino acids long. The CDR3 protein is CATSSQSNQPHHF.

The CDR3 loop reads CASSQGRGTGANVLTF. The chain recombines TRBV4-3 with TRBJ2-6; TCRdb's D call of TRBD2 is untestable without DNA. The CDR3 is 16 amino acids. Germline V gives CDR1 LGHNA, CDR2 YSLEER.

The J gene is TRBJ2-3, the V gene TRBV25-1; TCRdb's D call of TRBD2 is untestable without DNA. CDR3 length: 14 amino acids. Per the germline V gene, CDR1 is MGHDK and CDR2 is SYGVNS. The chain's CDR3 is CASSPGGPADTQYF.

The genes are TRBV5-1 and TRBJ1-2; TCRdb names TRBD1, which stays unverified in the absence of DNA. The CDR3 extends over 15 amino acids. Germline V lookup: CDR1 SGHRS, CDR2 YFSETQ. CDR3: CASSVSSGGGYGYTF.

V usage is TRBV6-1 and J usage is TRBJ2-5; the TCRdb D gene call, TRBD1, has no DNA to confirm it. This CDR3 is built from 15 residues. Germline lookup yields CDR1 MNHNS and CDR2 SASEGT. The CDR3 here is CASRLAGRGRETQYF.

The rearrangement joins TRBV20-1 to TRBJ1-5; TCRdb names TRBD1, which stays unverified in the absence of DNA. From germline, CDR1 is DFQATT and CDR2 SNEGSKA (reference sequence). The CDR3 length is 18 residues. CDR3 amino acids: CSARRGGTVKYSNQPQHF.